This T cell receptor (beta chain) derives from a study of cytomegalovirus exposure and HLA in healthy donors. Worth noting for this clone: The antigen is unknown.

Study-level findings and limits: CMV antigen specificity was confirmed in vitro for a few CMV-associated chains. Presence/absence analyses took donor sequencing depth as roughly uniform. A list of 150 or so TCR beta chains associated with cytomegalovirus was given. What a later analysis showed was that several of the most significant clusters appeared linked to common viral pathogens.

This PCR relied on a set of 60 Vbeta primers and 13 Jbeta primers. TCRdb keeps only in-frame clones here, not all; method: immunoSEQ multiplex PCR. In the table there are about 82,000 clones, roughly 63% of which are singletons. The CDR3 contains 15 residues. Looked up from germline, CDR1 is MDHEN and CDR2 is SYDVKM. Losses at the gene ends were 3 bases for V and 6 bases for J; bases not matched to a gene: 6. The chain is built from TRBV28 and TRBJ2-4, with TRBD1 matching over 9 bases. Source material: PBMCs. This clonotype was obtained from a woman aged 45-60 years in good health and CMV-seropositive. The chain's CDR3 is CASSLTGQGGNIQYF. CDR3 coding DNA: TGTGCCAGCAGTTTGACGGGACAGGGAGGAAACATTCAGTACTTC.